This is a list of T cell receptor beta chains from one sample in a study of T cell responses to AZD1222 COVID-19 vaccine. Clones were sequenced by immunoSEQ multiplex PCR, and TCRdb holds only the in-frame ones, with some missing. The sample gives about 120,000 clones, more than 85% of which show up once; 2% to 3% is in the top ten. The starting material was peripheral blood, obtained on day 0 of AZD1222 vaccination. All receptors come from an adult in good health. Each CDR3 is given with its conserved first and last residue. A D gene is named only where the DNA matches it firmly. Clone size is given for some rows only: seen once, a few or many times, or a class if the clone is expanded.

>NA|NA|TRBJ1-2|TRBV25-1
TGTGCCAGCAGTGGATCGGGGCAGACGGGGGTCTATGGCTACACCTTC
CASSGSGQTGVYGYTF
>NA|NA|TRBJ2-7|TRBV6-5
TGTGCCAGCAGGGGGGTGACCTACGAGCAGTACTTC
CASRGVTYEQYF
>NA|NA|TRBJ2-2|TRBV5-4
TGTGCCAGCAGCTTGGGGCTCCCCACCGGGGAGCTGTTTTTT
CASSLGLPTGELFF
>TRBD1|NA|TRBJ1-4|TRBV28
TGTGCCAGCAAAACCACAGGGGGGGGAGAAAAACTGTTTTTT
CASKTTGGGEKLFF
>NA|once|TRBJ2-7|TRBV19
TGTGCCGTAGGAAGCCATTACTCCTACGAGCAGTACTTC
CAVGSHYSYEQYF
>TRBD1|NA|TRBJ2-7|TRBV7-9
TGTGCCAGCAGCCGTACAGGGGGTCCCTACGAGCAGTACTTC
CASSRTGGPYEQYF
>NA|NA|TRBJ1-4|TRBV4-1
TGCGCCAGCAGCCAAGTGACCTGGGATGAAAAACTGTTTTTT
CASSQVTWDEKLFF
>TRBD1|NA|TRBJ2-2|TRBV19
TGTGCCAGTAGTATCCGACGAGACAGGGGGCCCGGGGAGCTGTTTTTT
CASSIRRDRGPGELFF
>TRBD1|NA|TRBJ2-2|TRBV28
TGTGCCAGCAGTTTATTCCGGACAGGGAACACCGGGGAGCTGTTTTTT
CASSLFRTGNTGELFF
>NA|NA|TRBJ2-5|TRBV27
TGTGCCAGCAGTTTTAGAGACAGCAGGGAGACCCAGTACTTC
CASSFRDSRETQYF
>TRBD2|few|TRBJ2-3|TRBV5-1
TGCGCCAGCAGCTTGGGGACTAGCGGGAGAGGGGCCACAGATACGCAGTATTTT
CASSLGTSGRGATDTQYF
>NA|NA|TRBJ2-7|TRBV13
TGTGCCAGCAGCTTAGGGCGCGAGCAGTACTTC
CASSLGREQYF
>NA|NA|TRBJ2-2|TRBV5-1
TGCGCCAGCAGCTTGGTCGCAGGGATAGATACCGGGGAGCTGTTTTTT
CASSLVAGIDTGELFF
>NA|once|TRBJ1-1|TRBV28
TGTGCCAGCACCTGGGGGGGGAACACTGAAGCTTTCTTT
CASTWGGNTEAFF
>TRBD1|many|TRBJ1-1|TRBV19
TGTGCCAGTGGATACAGGGGGGGGAACACTGAAGCTTTCTTT
CASGYRGGNTEAFF
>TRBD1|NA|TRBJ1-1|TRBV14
TGTGCCAGCAGCCAAGCCGGGACAGGGGCCGGCACTGAAGCTTTCTTT
CASSQAGTGAGTEAFF
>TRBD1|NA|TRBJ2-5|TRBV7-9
TGTGCCAGCAGCTTAAGCCGGGACAGGGGCTGGGAGACCCAGTACTTC
CASSLSRDRGWETQYF
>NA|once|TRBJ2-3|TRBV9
TGTGCCAGCAGCGTCGACGGATTCACAGATACGCAGTATTTT
CASSVDGFTDTQYF
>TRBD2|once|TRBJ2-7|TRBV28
TGTGCCAGCAGTTCTAGCGGGATGAGCTACGAGCAGTACTTC
CASSSSGMSYEQYF
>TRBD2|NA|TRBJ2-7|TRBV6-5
TGTGCCAGCAGTTACCGTAGCGGGACCTCCGCCGAGCAGTACTTC
CASSYRSGTSAEQYF
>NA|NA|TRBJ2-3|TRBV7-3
TGTGCCAGCAGCTTAGGAGGGGCAGATACGCAGTATTTT
CASSLGGADTQYF
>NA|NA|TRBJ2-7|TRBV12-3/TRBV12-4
TGTGCCAGCAGGAAGCCCGAAGGATACGAGCAGTACTTC
CASRKPEGYEQYF
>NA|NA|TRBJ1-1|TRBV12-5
TGTGCTAGTGGTTCGGCACAGGGCGCTGGGAACACTGAAGCTTTCTTT
CASGSAQGAGNTEAFF
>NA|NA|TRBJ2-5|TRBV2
TGTGCCAGCAGTTACCAAGAGACCCAGTACTTC
CASSYQETQYF
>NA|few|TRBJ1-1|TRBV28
TGTGCCAGCAGTGCCCCCGGGGTTCCGGCTGAAGCTTTCTTT
CASSAPGVPAEAFF
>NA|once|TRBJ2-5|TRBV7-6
TGTGCCAGCAGCTTAAATGGGGAGACCCAGTACTTC
CASSLNGETQYF
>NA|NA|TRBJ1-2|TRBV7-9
TGTGCCAGCAGCCCCGACCTAGACAGCTTCTATGGCTACACCTTC
CASSPDLDSFYGYTF
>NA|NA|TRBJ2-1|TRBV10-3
TGTGCCATCAGTGATAGCGGTAACTCCTACAATGAGCAGTTCTTC
CAISDSGNSYNEQFF
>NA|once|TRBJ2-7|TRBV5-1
TGCGCCAGCAACCGGGCAGGTGGCGAGCAGTACTTC
CASNRAGGEQYF
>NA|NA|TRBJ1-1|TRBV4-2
TGTGCCAGCAGCCAAGGAGGGCAGGACACTGAAGCTTTCTTT
CASSQGGQDTEAFF
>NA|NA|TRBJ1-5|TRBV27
TGTGCCAGCAGTTTAAGGCCTGGCAATCAGCCCCAGCATTTT
CASSLRPGNQPQHF
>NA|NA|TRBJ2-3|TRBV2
TGTGCCAGCAGTCCGAGTACGCGGACCACAGATACGCAGTATTTT
CASSPSTRTTDTQYF
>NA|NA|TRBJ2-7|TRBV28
TGTGCCAGCAGTATCTCCTCGTTTCAAGGGGAGCAGTACTTC
CASSISSFQGEQYF
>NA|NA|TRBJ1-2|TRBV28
TGTGCCAGCAGTTCGGCAGGAATGAACTATGGCTACACCTTC
CASSSAGMNYGYTF
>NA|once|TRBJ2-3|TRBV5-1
TGCGCCAGCAGCCCTCGGCTAACAGATACGCAGTATTTT
CASSPRLTDTQYF
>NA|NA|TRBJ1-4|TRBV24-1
TGTGCCACCAGTGATCCTGGACAAGAAGGTGAAAAACTGTTTTTT
CATSDPGQEGEKLFF
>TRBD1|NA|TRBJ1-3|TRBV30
TGTGCCTGGTCCCGGGACAGCGGCTCTGGAAACACCATATATTTT
CAWSRDSGSGNTIYF
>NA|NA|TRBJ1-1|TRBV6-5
TGTGCCAGCAGTTACGGCGCAGGCTACACTGAAGCTTTCTTT
CASSYGAGYTEAFF
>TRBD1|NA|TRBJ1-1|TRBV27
TGTGCCAGCAGTGCAACAACAGGGGGCTTGGGAACTGAAGCTTTCTTT
CASSATTGGLGTEAFF
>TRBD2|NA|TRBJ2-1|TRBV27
TGTGCCAGCAGTAAGACTAGCGGGTCCTACAATGAGCAGTTCTTC
CASSKTSGSYNEQFF
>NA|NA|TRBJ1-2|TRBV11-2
TGTGCCAGCAGCTTATCCTCCGGGAGGGCTAACTATGGCTACACCTTC
CASSLSSGRANYGYTF
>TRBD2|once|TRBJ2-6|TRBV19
TGTGCCAGTATCGGGGGGGACGGGGCCAACGTCCTGACTTTC
CASIGGDGANVLTF
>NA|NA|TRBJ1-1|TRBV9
TGTGCCAGCAGCGTAGTTGAGGGGACTGAAGCTTTCTTT
CASSVVEGTEAFF
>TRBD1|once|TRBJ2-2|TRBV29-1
TGCAGCGTCATGGGACAGGGGATCACCGGGGAGCTGTTTTTT
CSVMGQGITGELFF
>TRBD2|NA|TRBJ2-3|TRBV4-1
TGCGCCAGCAGCCAACCGCGGACTAGCGGGAGAGGTTCAGATACGCAGTATTTT
CASSQPRTSGRGSDTQYF
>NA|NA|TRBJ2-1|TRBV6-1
TGTGCCAGCAGTGAAGGCACCCTCCTCTACAATGAGCAGTTCTTC
CASSEGTLLYNEQFF
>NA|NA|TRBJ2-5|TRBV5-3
TGTGCCAGAAGCTTACAAGGGACTTTCAAAGTCGGGGCCCAGTACTTC
CARSLQGTFKVGAQYF
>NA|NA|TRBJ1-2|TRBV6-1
TGTGCCAGCAGTGAGTGGAACAGCCTGGGCTACACCTTC
CASSEWNSLGYTF
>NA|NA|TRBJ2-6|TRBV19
TGTGCCAGTAGTATGCAGAGGGGTCGGGCCAACGTCCTGACTTTC
CASSMQRGRANVLTF
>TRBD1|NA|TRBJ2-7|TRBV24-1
TGTGCCACCAGTGCAACAGGGGGCTACGAGCAGTACTTC
CATSATGGYEQYF
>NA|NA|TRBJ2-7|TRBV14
TGTGCCAGCAGCAATGAGGTTGCCGAGCAGTACTTC
CASSNEVAEQYF
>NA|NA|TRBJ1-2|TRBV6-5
TGTGCCAGCAGACAGGGTTCCGGCTACACCTTC
CASRQGSGYTF